This T cell receptor (beta chain) was recovered during a study of beta chain features in type 1 diabetes. General study findings and limits: There was a moderate but significant shortening of TCRB CDR3s in all four CD4+ subsets of Type 1 diabetes patients.

Reverse transcribing all isolated RNA meant expressed TCRB transcripts were sequenced. Roughly 3.5 million reads per sample were averaged for naive, central memory and regulatory samples. Sequenced by immunoSEQ multiplex PCR; TCRdb stores in-frame clones only, minus some. The sample records 65,000 to 85,000 clones, around 49% being singletons. The single heparinised draw taken from each donor contained around 120 mL of blood on average. This clone was seen more than once but under ten times. Its matching antigen is unknown. The sample holds other DNA sequences that translate to the same CDR3. CDR3 length: 15 residues. Germline CDR1 and CDR2: MGHRA and YSYEKL. The V gene lost 2 bases and the J gene lost 1 base, with 10 bases spanning the gap.

This chain joins TRBV4-1 and TRBJ2-3; D not resolved. This TCR was sampled from a man aged 25 to 45 with type 1 diabetes. Sequences were obtained from central memory CD4+ T cells from blood. The CDR3 loop reads CASSQSGQGTDTQYF. DNA for the CDR3: TGCGCCAGCAGCCAATCTGGGCAGGGCACAGATACGCAGTATTTT.